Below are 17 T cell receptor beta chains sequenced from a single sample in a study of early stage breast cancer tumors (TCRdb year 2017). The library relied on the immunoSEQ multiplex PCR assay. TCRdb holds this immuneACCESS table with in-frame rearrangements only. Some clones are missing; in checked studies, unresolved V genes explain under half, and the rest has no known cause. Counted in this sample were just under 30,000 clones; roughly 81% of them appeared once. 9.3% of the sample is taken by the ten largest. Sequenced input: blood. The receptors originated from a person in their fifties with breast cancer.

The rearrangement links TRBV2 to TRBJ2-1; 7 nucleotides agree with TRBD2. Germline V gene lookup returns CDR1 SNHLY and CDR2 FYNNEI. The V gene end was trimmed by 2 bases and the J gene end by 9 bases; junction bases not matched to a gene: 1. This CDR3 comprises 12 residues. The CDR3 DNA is TGTGCCAGCAGTGAATGGGGGGGTGAGCAGTTCTTC. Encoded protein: CASSEWGGEQFF.

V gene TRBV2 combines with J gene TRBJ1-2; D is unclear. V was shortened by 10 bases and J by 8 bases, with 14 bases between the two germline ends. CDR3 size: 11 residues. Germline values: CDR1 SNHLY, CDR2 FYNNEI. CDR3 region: CANSYSRGYTF. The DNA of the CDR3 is TGTGCCAACTCGTACTCCAGAGGCTACACCTTC. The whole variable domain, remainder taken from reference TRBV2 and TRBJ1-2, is EPEVTQTPSHQVTQMGQEVILRCVPISNHLYFYWYRQILGQKVEFLVSFYNNEISEKSEIFDDQFSVERPDGSNFTLKIRSTKLEDSAMYFCANSYSRGYTFGSGTRLTVV.

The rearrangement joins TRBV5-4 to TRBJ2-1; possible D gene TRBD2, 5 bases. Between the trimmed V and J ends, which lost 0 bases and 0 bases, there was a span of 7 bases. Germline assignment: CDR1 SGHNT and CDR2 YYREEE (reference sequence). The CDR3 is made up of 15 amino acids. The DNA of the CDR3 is TGTGCCAGCAGCTTGGAGCGGAGCTCCTACAATGAGCAGTTCTTC. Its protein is CASSLERSSYNEQFF.

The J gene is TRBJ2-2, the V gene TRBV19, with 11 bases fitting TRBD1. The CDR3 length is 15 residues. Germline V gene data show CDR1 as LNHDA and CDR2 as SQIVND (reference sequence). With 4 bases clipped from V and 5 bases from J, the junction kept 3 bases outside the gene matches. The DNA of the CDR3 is TGTGCCAGTAGTAGCCGGGACAGGGGGACCGGGGAGCTGTTTTTT. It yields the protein CASSSRDRGTGELFF.

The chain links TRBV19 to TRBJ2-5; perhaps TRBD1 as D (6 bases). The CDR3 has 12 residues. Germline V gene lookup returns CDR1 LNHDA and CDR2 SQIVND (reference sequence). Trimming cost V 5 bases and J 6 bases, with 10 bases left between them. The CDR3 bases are TGTGCCAGTAGTCCAACAGGGAAGACCCAGTACTTC. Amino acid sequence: CASSPTGKTQYF.

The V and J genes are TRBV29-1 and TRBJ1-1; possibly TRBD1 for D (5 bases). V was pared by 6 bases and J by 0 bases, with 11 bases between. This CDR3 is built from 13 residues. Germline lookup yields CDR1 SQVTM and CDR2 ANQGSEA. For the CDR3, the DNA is TGCAGCGTGGTGGGACGGATGAACACTGAAGCTTTCTTT. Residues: CSVVGRMNTEAFF.

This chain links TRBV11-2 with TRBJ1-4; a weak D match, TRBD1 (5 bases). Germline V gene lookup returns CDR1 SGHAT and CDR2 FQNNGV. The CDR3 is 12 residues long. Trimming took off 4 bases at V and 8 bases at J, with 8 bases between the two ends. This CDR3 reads CASSYWGEKLFF. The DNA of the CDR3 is TGTGCCAGCAGCTATTGGGGGGAAAAACTGTTTTTT.

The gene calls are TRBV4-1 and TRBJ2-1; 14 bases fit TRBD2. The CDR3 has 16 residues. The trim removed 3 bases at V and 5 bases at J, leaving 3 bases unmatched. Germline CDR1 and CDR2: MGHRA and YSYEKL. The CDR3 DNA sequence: TGCGCCAGCAGCCACCCGGGACTAGCGGGGGACAATGAGCAGTTCTTC. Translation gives CASSHPGLAGDNEQFF.

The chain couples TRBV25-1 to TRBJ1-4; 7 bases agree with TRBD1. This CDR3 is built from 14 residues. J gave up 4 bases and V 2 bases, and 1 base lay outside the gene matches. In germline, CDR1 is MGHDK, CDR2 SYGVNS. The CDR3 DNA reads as TGTGCCAGCAGTGAAGCAGGGGGTAATGAAAAACTGTTTTTT. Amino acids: CASSEAGGNEKLFF. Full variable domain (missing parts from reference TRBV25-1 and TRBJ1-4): EADIYQTPRYLVIGTGKKITLECSQTMGHDKMYWYQQDPGMELHLIHYSYGVNSTEKGDLSSESTVSRIRTEHFPLTLESARPSHTSQYLCASSEAGGNEKLFFGSGTQLSVL.

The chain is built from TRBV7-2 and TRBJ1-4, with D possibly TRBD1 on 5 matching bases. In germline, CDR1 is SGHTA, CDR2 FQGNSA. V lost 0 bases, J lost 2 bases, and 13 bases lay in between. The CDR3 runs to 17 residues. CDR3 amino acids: CASSLAGGVLTNEKLFF. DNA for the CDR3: TGTGCCAGCAGCTTAGCTGGAGGGGTTTTGACTAATGAAAAACTGTTTTTT.

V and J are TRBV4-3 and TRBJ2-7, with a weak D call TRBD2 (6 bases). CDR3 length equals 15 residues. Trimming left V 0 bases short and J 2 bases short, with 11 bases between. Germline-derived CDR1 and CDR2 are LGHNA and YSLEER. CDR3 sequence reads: CASSQDAGRTYEQYF. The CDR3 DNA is TGCGCCAGCAGCCAAGACGCGGGAAGGACCTACGAGCAGTACTTC.

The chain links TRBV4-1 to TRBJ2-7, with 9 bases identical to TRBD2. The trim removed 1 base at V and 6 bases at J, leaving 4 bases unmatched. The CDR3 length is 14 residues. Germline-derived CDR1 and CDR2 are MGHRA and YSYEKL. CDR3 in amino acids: CASSQVSSGIEQYF. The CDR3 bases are TGCGCCAGCAGCCAAGTGTCTAGCGGGATCGAGCAGTACTTC.

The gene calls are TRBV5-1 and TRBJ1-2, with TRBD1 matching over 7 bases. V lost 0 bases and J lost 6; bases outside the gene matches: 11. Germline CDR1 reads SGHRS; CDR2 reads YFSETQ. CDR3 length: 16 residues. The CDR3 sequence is CASSLVGRGGLNGYTF. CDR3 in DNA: TGCGCCAGCAGCTTGGTCGGCAGGGGGGGGTTGAATGGCTACACCTTC.

CDR3 region: CASIWEPAYNEQFF. In DNA, the CDR3 is TGTGCCAGCATTTGGGAGCCGGCCTACAATGAGCAGTTCTTC. This chain joins TRBV6-1 and TRBJ2-1; possible D gene TRBD2, 5 bases. Germline V gene sequence: CDR1 MNHNS, CDR2 SASEGT. The CDR3 spans 14 residues. The V and J ends lost 7 bases and 2 bases respectively, with 12 bases between them.

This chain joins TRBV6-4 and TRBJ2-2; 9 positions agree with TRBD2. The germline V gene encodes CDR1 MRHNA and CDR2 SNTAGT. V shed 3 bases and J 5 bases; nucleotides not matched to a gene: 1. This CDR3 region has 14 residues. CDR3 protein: CASSELAGTGELFF. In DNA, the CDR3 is TGTGCCAGCAGTGAACTAGCGGGTACCGGGGAGCTGTTTTTT.

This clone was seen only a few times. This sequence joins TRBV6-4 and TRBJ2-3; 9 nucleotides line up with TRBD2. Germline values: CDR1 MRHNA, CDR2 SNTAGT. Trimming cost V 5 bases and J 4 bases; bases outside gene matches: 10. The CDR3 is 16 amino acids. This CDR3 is CASSQTAGGSSDTQYF. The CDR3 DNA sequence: TGTGCCAGCAGTCAAACAGCGGGGGGCTCATCAGATACGCAGTATTTT.

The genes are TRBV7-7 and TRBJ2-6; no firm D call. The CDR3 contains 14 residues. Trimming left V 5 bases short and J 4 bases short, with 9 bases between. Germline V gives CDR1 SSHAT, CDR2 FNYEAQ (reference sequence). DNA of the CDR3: TGTGCCAGCAGCAGAGCGATGGGGGCCAACGTCCTGACTTTC. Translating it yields CASSRAMGANVLTF.